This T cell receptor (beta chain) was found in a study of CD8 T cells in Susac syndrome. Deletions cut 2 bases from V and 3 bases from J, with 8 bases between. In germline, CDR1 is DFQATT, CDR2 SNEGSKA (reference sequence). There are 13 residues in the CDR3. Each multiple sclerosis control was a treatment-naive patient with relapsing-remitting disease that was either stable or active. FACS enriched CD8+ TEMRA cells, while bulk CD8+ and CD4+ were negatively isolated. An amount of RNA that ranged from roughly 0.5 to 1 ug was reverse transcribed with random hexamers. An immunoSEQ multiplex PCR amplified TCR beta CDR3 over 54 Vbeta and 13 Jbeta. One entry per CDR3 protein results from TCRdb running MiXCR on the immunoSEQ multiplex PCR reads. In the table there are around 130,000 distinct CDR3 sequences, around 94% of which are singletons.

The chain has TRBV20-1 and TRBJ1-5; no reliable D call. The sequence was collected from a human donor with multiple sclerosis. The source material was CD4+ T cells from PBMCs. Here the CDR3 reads CSARNSNNQPQHF. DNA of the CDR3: TGCAGTGCTAGAAACAGCAACAATCAGCCCCAGCATTTT.